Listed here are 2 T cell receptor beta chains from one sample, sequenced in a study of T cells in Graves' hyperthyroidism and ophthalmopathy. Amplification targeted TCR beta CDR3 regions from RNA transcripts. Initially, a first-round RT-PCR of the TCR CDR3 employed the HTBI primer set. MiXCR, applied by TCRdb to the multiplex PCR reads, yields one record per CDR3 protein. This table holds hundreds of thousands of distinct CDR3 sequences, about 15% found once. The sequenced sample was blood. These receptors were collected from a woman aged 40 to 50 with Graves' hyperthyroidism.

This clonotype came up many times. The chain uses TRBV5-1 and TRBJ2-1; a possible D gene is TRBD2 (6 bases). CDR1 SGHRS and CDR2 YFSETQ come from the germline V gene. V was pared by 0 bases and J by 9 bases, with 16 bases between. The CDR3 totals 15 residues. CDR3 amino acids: CASSLGVAEGSEQFF. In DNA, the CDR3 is TGCGCCAGCAGCTTGGGGGTAGCGGAGGGGAGTGAGCAGTTCTTC.

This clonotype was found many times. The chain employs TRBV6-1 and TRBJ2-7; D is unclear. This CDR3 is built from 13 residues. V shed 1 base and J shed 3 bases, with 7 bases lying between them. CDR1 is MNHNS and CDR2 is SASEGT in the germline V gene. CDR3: CASSEVLNYEQYF. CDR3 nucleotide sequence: TGTGCCAGCAGTGAAGTACTAAACTACGAGCAGTACTTC.